This T cell receptor (beta chain) stems from a study of tumor-infiltrating lymphocytes in localized non-small cell lung cancer. V was clipped by 3 bases and J by 10 bases, with 13 bases between them. The CDR3 is made up of 13 amino acids. Germline lookup yields CDR1 SGHAT and CDR2 FQNNGV. The data were produced by immunoSEQ multiplex PCR, yet TCRdb's version contains in-frame clones alone and is incomplete. The table shows about 8,900 clones, with 68% occurring only once. This receptor was taken from a human donor with non-small cell lung cancer. The chain recombines TRBV11-2 with TRBJ2-1; TRBD1 or TRBD2 may be the D gene (5 bases each). Sequencing used uninvolved lung tissue not adjacent to the tumor. In DNA form, the CDR3 reads TGTGCCAGCAGCTTCCGGGGCCTTCGGGAGCAGTTCTTC. Encoded protein: CASSFRGLREQFF.